This T cell receptor beta chain came from a study of T-cell reconstitution after alpha-beta-depleted transplantation in children. The ends were cut back, 4 bases at V and 0 bases at J, with 6 bases in the middle. This CDR3 region has 14 residues. Germline assignment: CDR1 SGHTA and CDR2 FQGNSA. Concerning this clonotype itself: Its antigen is undetermined.

Study-wide findings and caveats: It was reported that alpha-beta T cells came from several hundred expanded graft clones (about two months after transplant).

Unique molecular identifiers were incorporated during preparation of the TCRbeta library. TCRdb called the PCR reads again in MiXCR, with one record for every CDR3 protein. This sample has approximately 300,000 distinct CDR3 sequences, with 9.5% to 13% found just once. The material was PBMCs, obtained before TCRalphabeta/CD19-depleted stem cell transplant. This clonotype originated in a boy under three years old with acute myeloid leukemia, due to receive a stem cell transplant. The chain joins TRBV7-2 to TRBJ1-4; no definite D call. The CDR3 DNA reads as TGTGCCAGCAGCTACGACTCAACTAATGAAAAACTGTTTTTT. Its translation: CASSYDSTNEKLFF.